These 18 T cell receptor beta chains share one sample of origin, sequenced in a study of OX40 agonist ivuxolimab in advanced cancers. TCRdb's copy holds only in-frame clones and misses some; the assay was immunoSEQ multiplex PCR. The sample contains some 73,000 clones, around 86% of which appear only once. This specimen was CD4+ or CD8+ T cells sorted from blood, taken in a trial of the OX40 agonist ivuxolimab. Receptors were obtained from an adult with an advanced solid tumor such as melanoma, head and neck, liver or kidney cancer.

The rearrangement uses TRBV30 and TRBJ1-2; D unresolved. Trimming removed 0 bases at V and 6 bases at J, with 11 bases between. Germline V CDR1 and CDR2: GTSNPN, SVGIG (reference sequence). This CDR3 comprises 13 residues. The CDR3, as DNA: TGTGCCTGGAGTGTACTTACTGGGGATGGCTACACCTTC. This codes for CAWSVLTGDGYTF.

The rearrangement joins TRBV28 to TRBJ1-5; TRBD1 might be the D (6 bases). The V gene's germline CDR1 is MDHEN and CDR2 SYDVKM. The CDR3 sequence is 16 residues long. The ends were cut back, 7 bases at V and 5 bases at J, with 21 bases in the middle. This chain's CDR3 is CASTFPPGGTYQPQHF. DNA for the CDR3: TGTGCCAGCACCTTCCCCCCGGGGGGCACTTATCAGCCCCAGCATTTT.

V usage is TRBV6-5 and J usage is TRBJ2-7, with D possibly matching TRBD1 (5 bases). The CDR3 totals 15 residues. Germline CDR1 MNHEY, CDR2 SVGAGI. The V end lost 6 bases, the J end lost 2 bases, and 17 bases lay between the germline ends. The DNA for the CDR3 is TGTGCCAGCAGGCCTAGTTATCAGGGTACCTACGAGCAGTACTTC. Translation gives CASRPSYQGTYEQYF.

The rearrangement links TRBV4-2 to TRBJ2-5; 8 bases line up with TRBD2. Trimming took 0 bases from V and 5 from J; bases not matched to a gene: 11. CDR1 LGHNA and CDR2 YNFKEQ come from the germline V gene. The CDR3 is made up of 17 amino acids. The CDR3 nucleotides read TGTGCCAGCAGCCAAGAACATTCGCGGGGGGTCCAGGAGACCCAGTACTTC. Translated, it gives CASSQEHSRGVQETQYF.

The rearrangement uses TRBV28 and TRBJ2-7, with 9 bases fitting TRBD2. CDR1 MDHEN and CDR2 SYDVKM come from the germline V gene. The CDR3 is made up of 16 amino acids. With V trimmed by 3 bases and J by 1 base, 7 bases remained unmatched. CDR3 in amino acids: CASSFWTSEFSYEQYF. The DNA of the CDR3 is TGTGCCAGCAGTTTCTGGACTAGCGAATTTTCCTACGAGCAGTACTTC.

The chain is built from TRBV5-1 and TRBJ2-5; 11 bases agree with TRBD2. Germline CDR1 and CDR2: SGHRS and YFSETQ. The CDR3 totals 15 residues. Germline trimming cut 1 base from V and 5 bases from J; bases unmatched to any gene: 4. CDR3 in amino acids: CASSLLASGRETQYF. DNA of the CDR3: TGCGCCAGCAGCTTGTTAGCTAGCGGGAGGGAGACCCAGTACTTC.

V is TRBV28 and J is TRBJ1-5; the D gene is possibly TRBD1 (5 bases). The CDR3 length is 14 residues. Germline V gene data show CDR1 as MDHEN and CDR2 as SYDVKM. V was shortened by 2 bases and J by 6 bases, with 11 bases between the two germline ends. DNA of the CDR3: TGTGCCAGCAGTTTAAGGTGGGGCTCTCAGCCCCAGCATTTT. Translation: CASSLRWGSQPQHF.

This chain links TRBV28 with TRBJ1-2; D gene uncertain. V was pared by 7 bases and J by 8 bases, with 17 bases between. CDR1 and CDR2 from the germline V gene are MDHEN and SYDVKM. The CDR3 has 13 amino acids. DNA of the CDR3: TGTGCCAGCACCCCGGGGTCAGTTAGAGGCTACACCTTC. Its protein is CASTPGSVRGYTF.

The chain recombines TRBV5-1 with TRBJ1-2; 7 positions match TRBD1. V lost 3 bases to trimming and J lost 3 bases; unmatched junction nucleotides: 2. Germline values: CDR1 SGHRS, CDR2 YFSETQ. The CDR3 extends over 13 amino acids. CDR3 sequence (DNA): TGCGCCAGCAGCTATCAGGGGGACTATGGCTACACCTTC. Protein: CASSYQGDYGYTF.

A single count supports this clone. This chain uses TRBV4-2 with TRBJ2-7; D is perhaps TRBD2 (5 bases). This CDR3 contains 14 residues. V was trimmed by 4 bases and J by 6 bases, leaving 16 bases between them. Per germline, CDR1 LGHNA and CDR2 YNFKEQ. CDR3 region: CASSPGGSAGEQYF. CDR3 nucleotides: TGTGCCAGCAGCCCCGGCGGGTCCGCGGGCGAGCAGTACTTC.

The chain uses TRBV27 and TRBJ2-2, with 10 bases aligning to TRBD2. Germline V gene sequence: CDR1 MNHEY, CDR2 SMNVEV (reference sequence). CDR3 length: 15 amino acids. The V segment lost 2 bases and the J segment 6 bases; nucleotides outside the gene matches: 3. CDR3 DNA: TGTGCCAGCAGTTTACTAGCGGGGGCCTCCGGGGAGCTGTTTTTT. Encoded protein: CASSLLAGASGELFF.

The chain uses TRBV6-5 and TRBJ1-6; D gene unclear. The CDR3 is 16 residues long. Germline loops: CDR1 MNHEY, CDR2 SVGAGI. V lost 3 bases and J 7 bases, leaving 16 bases between the germline ends. As DNA, the CDR3 is TGTGCCAGCAGTTATTCAAGAGGGTTAGAGAATTCACCCCTCCACTTT. It codes for CASSYSRGLENSPLHF.

The rearrangement uses TRBV5-1 and TRBJ2-7; TRBD1 or TRBD2 may be the D gene (6 bases each). The CDR3 contains 15 residues. CDR1 and CDR2 from the germline V gene are SGHRS and YFSETQ. V was pared by 4 bases and J by 2 bases, with 16 bases between. The CDR3, as DNA: TGCGCCAGCAGCGAGGGGGGAACGATGACCTACGAGCAGTACTTC. The encoded protein is CASSEGGTMTYEQYF.

The V gene is TRBV7-2, the J gene TRBJ2-7, with D tentatively TRBD1 (5 bases). This CDR3 has 12 residues. Germline V gene data show CDR1 as SGHTA and CDR2 as FQGNSA. Trimming shortened V by 5 bases and J by 3 bases, and 8 bases separated the two germline ends. The chain's CDR3 is CASSPGIYEQYF. In DNA, the CDR3 is TGTGCCAGCAGCCCAGGGATCTACGAGCAGTACTTC.

This clone is a singleton in its sample. The chain couples TRBV30 to TRBJ1-1, with unresolved D. Germline V gives CDR1 GTSNPN, CDR2 SVGIG (reference sequence). The CDR3 totals 13 residues. Trimming left V 1 base short and J 1 base short, with 7 bases between. CDR3 protein: CAWSGTGNTEAFF. CDR3 sequence (DNA): TGTGCCTGGAGTGGCACGGGGAACACTGAAGCTTTCTTT.

This clone was observed many times. V gene TRBV6-6 combines with J gene TRBJ2-2, with 10 bases lining up with TRBD1. Trimming removed 6 bases from V and 5 bases from J; junction bases left unmatched: 9. The length of the CDR3 is 16 residues. Germline CDR1 reads MNHNY; CDR2 reads SVGAGI (reference sequence). As DNA, the CDR3 is TGTGCCAGCAGACGAGGGACAGGGGCGCGGACCGGGGAGCTGTTTTTT. Its translation: CASRRGTGARTGELFF.

This clone was recorded once. The CDR3 coding sequence is TGTGCCAGTAAAGGGGGGGGGCAGCCTAGCAATCAGCCCCAGCATTTT. Its protein is CASKGGGQPSNQPQHF. The V call is TRBV19, the J call TRBJ1-5, with D maybe TRBD1 (6 bases). Trimming left V 7 bases short and J 0 bases short, with 16 bases between. The germline V gene has CDR1 LNHDA and CDR2 SQIVND (reference sequence). CDR3 length: 16 residues.

V usage is TRBV6-5 and J usage is TRBJ1-2; D unresolved. The germline V gene has CDR1 MNHEY and CDR2 SVGAGI. Trimming removed 6 bases from V and 9 bases from J, with 11 bases in between. The CDR3 is made up of 11 amino acids. The chain's CDR3 is CASRSRGSYTF. The CDR3 nucleotides read TGTGCCAGCAGGTCCCGAGGGAGCTACACCTTC.